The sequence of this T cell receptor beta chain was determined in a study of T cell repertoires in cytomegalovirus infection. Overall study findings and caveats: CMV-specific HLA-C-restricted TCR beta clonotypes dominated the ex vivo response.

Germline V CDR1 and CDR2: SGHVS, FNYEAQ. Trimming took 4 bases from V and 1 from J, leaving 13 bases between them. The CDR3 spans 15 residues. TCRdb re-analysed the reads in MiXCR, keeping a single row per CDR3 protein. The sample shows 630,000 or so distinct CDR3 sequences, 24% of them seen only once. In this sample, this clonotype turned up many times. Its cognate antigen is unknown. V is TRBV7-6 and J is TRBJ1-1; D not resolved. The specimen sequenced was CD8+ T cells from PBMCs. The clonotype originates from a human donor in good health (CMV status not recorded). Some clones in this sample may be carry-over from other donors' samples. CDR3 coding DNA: TGTGCCAGCAGCTCAACTTTTGACGGGAACACTGAAGCTTTCTTT. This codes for CASSSTFDGNTEAFF.